This TCR beta chain was recorded in a study of blood T cell repertoires in COVID-19. About the research overall: Both acute and convalescent COVID-19 samples were obtained from the United States, Italy and Spain.

Ages ranged from about 18 to 89 years, with residence in some 25 US areas. The CDR3 runs 15 residues. The trim removed 4 bases at V and 2 bases at J, leaving 4 bases unmatched. Germline assignment: CDR1 SGHTS and CDR2 YDEGEE. Clones were sequenced by immunoSEQ multiplex PCR, and TCRdb holds only the in-frame ones, with some missing. The sample carries around 190,000 clones, over 75% recorded once. The chain employs TRBV5-8 and TRBJ2-1, with 9 bases identical to TRBD2. The receptor was isolated from a man aged 40-49 years who had recovered from COVID-19. Sequenced material: PBMCs or T cells enriched from blood (not recorded which). CDR3 residues: CASSPAGGPYNEQFF. The DNA of the CDR3 is TGTGCCAGCAGCCCTGCGGGGGGGCCCTACAATGAGCAGTTCTTC.